The 17 T cell receptor beta chains below come from one sample, sequenced in a study of radiotherapy plus CTLA-4 blockade in lung cancer. Data came from immunoSEQ multiplex PCR; TCRdb stores just in-frame clones and leaves some out. The sample records fewer than 100,000 clones, 80% to 85% being singletons. The starting material was peripheral blood, obtained from a patient treated with radiotherapy plus ipilimumab. All receptors derive from a human donor with non-small cell lung cancer who had stable disease on radiotherapy plus ipilimumab.

CDR3 loop: CAIQGVDSRGYTF. In DNA, the CDR3 is TGTGCCATCCAGGGGGTGGATTCGCGCGGCTACACCTTC. V usage is TRBV10-3 and J usage is TRBJ1-2; 7 nucleotides align to TRBD1. The CDR3 sequence is 13 residues long. Germline CDR1 is ENHRY and CDR2 is SYGVKD. The V segment lost 8 bases and the J segment 8 bases; nucleotides outside the gene matches: 11.

This chain uses TRBV28 with TRBJ2-3, with 11 bases fitting TRBD2. V was clipped by 5 bases and J by 5 bases; unmatched bases: 6. This CDR3 spans 15 amino acids. Per germline, CDR1 MDHEN and CDR2 SYDVKM. The CDR3 protein is CASSIAGGPLDTQYF. The CDR3 DNA follows: TGTGCCAGCAGTATAGCGGGAGGGCCCTTAGATACGCAGTATTTT.

This sequence joins TRBV28 and TRBJ1-2; tentative D call: TRBD1 (6 bases). The V gene lost 6 bases and the J gene lost 5 bases, with 19 bases spanning the gap. Per the germline V gene, CDR1 is MDHEN and CDR2 is SYDVKM. The CDR3 covers 15 residues. The CDR3 spells CASSLSSGAVYGYTF. Here the CDR3 DNA reads TGTGCCAGCAGCCTATCCTCAGGGGCTGTTTATGGCTACACCTTC.

V gene TRBV21-1 combines with J gene TRBJ2-7; the table names TRBD1, a call not compared with the DNA. TRBV21-1 is designated a pseudogene. The length of the CDR3 is 16 residues. The CDR3 loop reads CASSKQEIPRVFEQYF. The CDR3 DNA follows: TGTGCCAGCAGCAAACAGGAAATACCAAGAGTGTTCGAGCAGTACTTC.

The table lists this clone with a few counts. This rearrangement joins TRBV2 to TRBJ2-7; D may be TRBD2 (6 bases). The germline V gene has CDR1 SNHLY and CDR2 FYNNEI. Trimming removed 3 bases from V and 2 bases from J, with 8 bases in between. CDR3 length equals 13 residues. Here the CDR3 reads CASSERDPYEQYF. CDR3 DNA: TGTGCCAGCAGTGAGCGGGACCCCTACGAGCAGTACTTC.

V is TRBV5-1 and J is TRBJ2-1; TRBD1 or TRBD2 may be the D gene (5 bases each). Germline V gives CDR1 SGHRS, CDR2 YFSETQ. The ends were cut back, 0 bases at V and 10 bases at J, with 14 bases in the middle. This CDR3 is 14 amino acids long. The CDR3 loop reads CASSLGDLSGEQFF. Here the CDR3 DNA reads TGCGCCAGCAGCTTGGGGGACCTCTCGGGCGAGCAGTTCTTC.

The J gene is TRBJ2-5, the V gene TRBV5-1, with a tentative D call TRBD2 (6 bases). Trimming took off 4 bases at V and 5 bases at J, with 15 bases between the two ends. Germline V CDR1 and CDR2: SGHRS, YFSETQ. The CDR3 has 14 residues. CDR3 coding DNA: TGCGCCAGCAGCCCCCCGGGGGAGGAGGAGACCCAGTACTTC. Translating gives CASSPPGEEETQYF.

This chain connects TRBV11-2 to TRBJ2-2, with TRBD2 matching over 8 bases. Germline CDR1 and CDR2: SGHAT and FQNNGV. J lost 3 bases, V lost 6 bases, and 6 bases had no gene match. The CDR3 contains 15 residues. The CDR3 reads CASSRTSGYTGELFF. CDR3 sequence (DNA): TGTGCCAGCAGTCGAACTAGCGGATACACCGGGGAGCTGTTTTTT.

This clone was seen a single time. This chain links TRBV27 with TRBJ2-2, with D possibly being TRBD1 or TRBD2 (6 bases each). The CDR3 has 15 residues. Germline CDR1 is MNHEY and CDR2 is SMNVEV (reference sequence). V gave up 5 bases and J gave up 1 base, with 11 bases separating them. CDR3 bases: TGTGCCAGCAGTACAGGGACTGGGAACACCGGGGAGCTGTTTTTT. Translation: CASSTGTGNTGELFF.

V gene TRBV28 combines with J gene TRBJ1-4; D possibly corresponds to TRBD1 (6 bases). Trimming removed 4 bases at V and 8 bases at J, with 14 bases between. Germline CDR1 is MDHEN and CDR2 is SYDVKM. CDR3 length equals 14 residues. CDR3: CASSSGGQEEKLFF. The CDR3 nucleotides read TGTGCCAGCAGTTCGGGGGGCCAGGAGGAAAAACTGTTTTTT.

This clone has a single count. J is TRBJ2-7 and V is TRBV11-2; perhaps TRBD2 as D (6 bases). The CDR3 sequence is 15 residues long. V lost 1 base and J 2 bases, leaving 12 bases between the germline ends. The germline CDR1 and CDR2 sequences are SGHAT and FQNNGV. CDR3 nucleotide sequence: TGTGCCAGCAGCTTAGGGTGGCGGGATGCCTACGAGCAGTACTTC. It specifies CASSLGWRDAYEQYF.

This sequence joins TRBV9 and TRBJ2-7, with D possibly TRBD1 on 6 matching bases. Germline lookup yields CDR1 SGDLS and CDR2 YYNGEE. The CDR3 is 17 residues long. Trimming removed 0 bases at V and 1 base at J, with 17 bases between. CDR3 bases: TGTGCCAGCAGCGTAGGTTTTGATTTTAGGGGGTCCTACGAGCAGTACTTC. Its translation is CASSVGFDFRGSYEQYF.

This chain links TRBV7-9 with TRBJ1-2; 7 nucleotides line up with TRBD1. Trimming at V came to 2 bases and at J to 6 bases, leaving 9 bases not matched to a gene. In germline, CDR1 is SEHNR, CDR2 FQNEAQ (reference sequence). The CDR3 is made up of 15 amino acids. CDR3 nucleotides: TGTGCCAGCAGCTTAAGTAGGGGGCTGCTCGATGGCTACACCTTC. Protein: CASSLSRGLLDGYTF. Variable domain in full (rest from reference TRBV7-9 and TRBJ1-2): DTGVSQNPRHKITKRGQNVTFRCDPISEHNRLYWYRQTLGQGPEFLTYFQNEAQLEKSRLLSDRFSAERPKGSFSTLEIQRTEQGDSAMYLCASSLSRGLLDGYTFGSGTRLTVV.

This chain joins TRBV7-2 and TRBJ2-7; the match to TRBD2 covers 14 bases. CDR1 and CDR2 (germline): SGHTA, FQGNSA. This CDR3 comprises 14 residues. J gave up 7 bases and V 5 bases, and 4 bases lay outside the gene matches. CDR3 loop: CASSRLAGGWEQYF. The CDR3 region has the DNA TGTGCCAGCAGCCGACTAGCGGGGGGGTGGGAGCAGTACTTC.

J is TRBJ2-3 and V is TRBV5-1; D ambiguous. This CDR3 comprises 13 residues. Germline V gene data show CDR1 as SGHRS and CDR2 as YFSETQ. The ends were cut back, 0 bases at V and 0 bases at J, with 2 bases in the middle. CDR3 coding DNA: TGCGCCAGCAGCTTGGGCAGCACAGATACGCAGTATTTT. Translated: CASSLGSTDTQYF. The full variable domain, with the rest looked up from reference TRBV5-1 and TRBJ2-3, is KAGVTQTPRYLIKTRGQQVTLSCSPISGHRSVSWYQQTPGQGLQFLFEYFSETQRNKGNFPGRFSGRQFSNSRSEMNVSTLELGDSALYLCASSLGSTDTQYFGPGTRLTVL.

In nucleotides, the CDR3 is TGCAGCGCCCTGACTAGCGGAAACACCGGGGAGCTGTTTTTT. Translating it yields CSALTSGNTGELFF. The chain employs TRBV29-1 and TRBJ2-2, with TRBD2 matching over 9 bases. The ends lost 7 bases at V and 2 bases at J; junction bases unmatched: 5. The CDR3 has 14 amino acids. The germline V gene encodes CDR1 SQVTM and CDR2 ANQGSEA.

The gene calls are TRBV5-5 and TRBJ1-5, with a tentative D call TRBD1 (5 bases). CDR1 is SGHKS, CDR2 YYEKEE, per germline (reference sequence). This CDR3 comprises 16 residues. The V end was cut by 0 bases, the J end by 0 bases, with 10 bases between. CDR3 coding DNA: TGTGCCAGCAGCTTGGTTGGGGCAGCTAGCAATCAGCCCCAGCATTTT. Translated, it gives CASSLVGAASNQPQHF.